This T cell receptor beta chain derives from a study of blood T cell repertoires in COVID-19. Study details: The samples span acute and convalescent COVID-19 from the United States, Italy and Spain. T cells, B-cell-depleted T cells, or PBMCs provided the cDNA or gDNA that served as material.

Authors' processing steps: Cell counts per sample came from amplifying reference gene primers. The data were produced by immunoSEQ multiplex PCR, yet TCRdb's version contains in-frame clones alone and is incomplete. That table gives V, J and clone size, and the DNA gave D and trimming. The table has around 700,000 clones, 70% to 90% seen once. Germline CDR1 is SQVTM and CDR2 is ANQGSEA. The V end lost 4 bases, the J end lost 5 bases, and 20 bases lay between the germline ends. The CDR3 sequence is 15 residues long. The receptor comes from a young woman with acute or convalescent COVID-19. V gene TRBV29-1 combines with J gene TRBJ1-1; D is undetermined. Sequenced sample: peripheral blood. CDR3 DNA sequence: TGCAGCGTTGCCCTGGTTGGCAGGAATGGGACTGAAGCTTTCTTT. Translated: CSVALVGRNGTEAFF.